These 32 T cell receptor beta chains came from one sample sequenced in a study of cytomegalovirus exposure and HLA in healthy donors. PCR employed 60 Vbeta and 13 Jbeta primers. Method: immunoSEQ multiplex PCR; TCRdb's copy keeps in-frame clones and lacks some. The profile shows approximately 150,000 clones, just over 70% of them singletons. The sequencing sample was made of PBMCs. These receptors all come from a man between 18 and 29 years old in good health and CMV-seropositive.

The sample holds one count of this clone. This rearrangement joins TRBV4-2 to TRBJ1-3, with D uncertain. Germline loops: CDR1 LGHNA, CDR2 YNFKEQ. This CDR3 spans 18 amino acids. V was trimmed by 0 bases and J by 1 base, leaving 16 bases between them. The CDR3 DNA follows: TGTGCCAGCAGCCAAGATGGGCAGGCCCGTCGGTCTGGAAACACCATATATTTT. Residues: CASSQDGQARRSGNTIYF.

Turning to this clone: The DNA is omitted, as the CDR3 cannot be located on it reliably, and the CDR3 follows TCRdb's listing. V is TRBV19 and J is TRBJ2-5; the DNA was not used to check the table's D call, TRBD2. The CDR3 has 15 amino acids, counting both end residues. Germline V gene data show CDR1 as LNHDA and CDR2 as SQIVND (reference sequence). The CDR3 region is CASSTSAGGGETQYF.

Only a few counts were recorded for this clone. The CDR3 loop reads CASKTDRGFYEQYV. CDR3 nucleotides: TGTGCCAGCAAAACGGACAGGGGGTTCTACGAGCAGTACGTC. The chain is built from TRBV2 and TRBJ2-7; 10 bases fit TRBD1. There are 14 residues in the CDR3. V shed 7 bases and J 3 bases; nucleotides not matched to a gene: 6. CDR1 is SNHLY, CDR2 FYNNEI, per germline.

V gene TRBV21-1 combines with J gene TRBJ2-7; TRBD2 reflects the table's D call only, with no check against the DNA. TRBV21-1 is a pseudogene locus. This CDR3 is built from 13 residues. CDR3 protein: CASSKLGGHGQYV. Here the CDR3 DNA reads TGTGCCAGCAGCAAACTCGGAGGCCACGGGCAGTACGTC.

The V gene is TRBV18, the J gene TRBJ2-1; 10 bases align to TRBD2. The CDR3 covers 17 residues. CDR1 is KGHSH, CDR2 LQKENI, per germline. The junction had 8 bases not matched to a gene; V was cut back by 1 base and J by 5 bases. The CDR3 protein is CASSPLGTTSGDNEQFF. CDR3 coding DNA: TGTGCCAGCTCACCACTAGGAACCACTAGCGGGGACAATGAGCAGTTCTTC.

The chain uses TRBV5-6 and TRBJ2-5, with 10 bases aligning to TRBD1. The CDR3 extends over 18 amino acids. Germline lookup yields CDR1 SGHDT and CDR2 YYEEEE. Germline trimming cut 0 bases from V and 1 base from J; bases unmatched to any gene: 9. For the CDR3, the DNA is TGTGCCAGCAGCTTGGGTGGGACAGGGGATTGGGCCCAAGAGACCCAGTACTTC. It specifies CASSLGGTGDWAQETQYF.

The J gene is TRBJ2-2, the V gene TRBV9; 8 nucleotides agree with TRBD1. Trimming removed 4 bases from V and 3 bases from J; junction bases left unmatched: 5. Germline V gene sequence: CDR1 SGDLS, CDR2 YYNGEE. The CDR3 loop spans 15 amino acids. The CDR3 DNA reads TGTGCCAGCAGCCCGGACAGGGATGACACCGGGGAGCTGTTTTTT. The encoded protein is CASSPDRDDTGELFF.

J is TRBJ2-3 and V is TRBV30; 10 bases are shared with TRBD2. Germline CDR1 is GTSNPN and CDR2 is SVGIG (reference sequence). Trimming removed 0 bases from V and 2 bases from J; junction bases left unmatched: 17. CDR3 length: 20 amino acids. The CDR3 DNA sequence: TGTGCCTGGAGTGTACCCACCCCAGCGGGGGGGCCGGGGAACACAGATACGCAGTATTTT. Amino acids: CAWSVPTPAGGPGNTDTQYF.

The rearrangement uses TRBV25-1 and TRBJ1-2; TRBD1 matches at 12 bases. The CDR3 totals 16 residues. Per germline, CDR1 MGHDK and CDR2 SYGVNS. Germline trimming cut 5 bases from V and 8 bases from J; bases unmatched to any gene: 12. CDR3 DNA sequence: TGTGCCAGCAGTCCCCCGGGGGGACAGGGGGCGTCCGGCTACACCTTC. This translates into CASSPPGGQGASGYTF.

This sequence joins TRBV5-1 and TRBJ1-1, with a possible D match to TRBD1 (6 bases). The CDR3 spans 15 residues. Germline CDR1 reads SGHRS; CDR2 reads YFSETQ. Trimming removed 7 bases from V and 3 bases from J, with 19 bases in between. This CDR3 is CASSIQGSGDTEAFF. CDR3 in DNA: TGCGCCAGCTCCATTCAGGGGTCAGGGGACACTGAAGCTTTCTTT. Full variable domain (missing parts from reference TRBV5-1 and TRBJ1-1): KAGVTQTPRYLIKTRGQQVTLSCSPISGHRSVSWYQQTPGQGLQFLFEYFSETQRNKGNFPGRFSGRQFSNSRSEMNVSTLELGDSALYLCASSIQGSGDTEAFFGQGTRLTVV.

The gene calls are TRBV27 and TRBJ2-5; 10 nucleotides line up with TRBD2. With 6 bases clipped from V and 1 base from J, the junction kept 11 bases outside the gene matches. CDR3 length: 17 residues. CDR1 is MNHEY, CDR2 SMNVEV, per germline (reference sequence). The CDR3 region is CASSPGKRLAGQETQYF. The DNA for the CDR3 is TGTGCCAGCAGCCCGGGGAAAAGACTAGCGGGCCAAGAGACCCAGTACTTC.

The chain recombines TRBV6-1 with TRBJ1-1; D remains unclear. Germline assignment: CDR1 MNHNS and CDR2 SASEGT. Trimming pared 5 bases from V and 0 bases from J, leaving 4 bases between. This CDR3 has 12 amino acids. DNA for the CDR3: TGTGCCAGCAGTCCTATGAACACTGAAGCTTTCTTT. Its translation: CASSPMNTEAFF.

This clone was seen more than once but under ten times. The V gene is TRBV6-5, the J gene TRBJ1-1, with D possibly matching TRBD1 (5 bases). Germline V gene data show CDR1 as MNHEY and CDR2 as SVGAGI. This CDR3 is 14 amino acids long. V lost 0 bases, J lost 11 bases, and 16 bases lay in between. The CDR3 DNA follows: TGTGCCAGCAGTTACTCTCTCGGGGCGGACTATGCTTTCTTT. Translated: CASSYSLGADYAFF.

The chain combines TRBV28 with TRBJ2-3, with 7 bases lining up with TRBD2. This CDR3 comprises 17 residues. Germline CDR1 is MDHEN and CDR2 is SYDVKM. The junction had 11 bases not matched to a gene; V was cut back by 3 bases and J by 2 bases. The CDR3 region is CASSFVTPSGNTDTQYF. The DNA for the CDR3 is TGTGCCAGCAGTTTTGTGACCCCCAGCGGGAACACAGATACGCAGTATTTT.

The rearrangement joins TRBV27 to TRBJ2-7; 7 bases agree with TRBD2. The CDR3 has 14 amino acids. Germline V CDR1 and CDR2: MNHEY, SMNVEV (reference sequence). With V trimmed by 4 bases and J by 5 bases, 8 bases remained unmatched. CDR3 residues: CASSSLPGRDEQYV. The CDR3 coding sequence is TGTGCCAGCAGTTCCCTCCCAGGGAGGGACGAGCAGTACGTC.

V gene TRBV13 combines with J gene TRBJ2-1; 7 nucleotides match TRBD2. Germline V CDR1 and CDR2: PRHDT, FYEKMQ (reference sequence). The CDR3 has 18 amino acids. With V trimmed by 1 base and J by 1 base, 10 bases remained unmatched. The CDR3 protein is CASSLARKLGGSYNEQFF. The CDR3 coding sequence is TGTGCCAGCAGCTTAGCCCGGAAATTGGGAGGGTCCTACAATGAGCAGTTCTTC. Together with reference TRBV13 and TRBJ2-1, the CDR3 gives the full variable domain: AAGVIQSPRHLIKEKRETATLKCYPIPRHDTVYWYQQGPGQDPQFLISFYEKMQSDKGSIPDRFSAQQFSDYHSELNMSSLELGDSALYFCASSLARKLGGSYNEQFFGPGTRLTVL.

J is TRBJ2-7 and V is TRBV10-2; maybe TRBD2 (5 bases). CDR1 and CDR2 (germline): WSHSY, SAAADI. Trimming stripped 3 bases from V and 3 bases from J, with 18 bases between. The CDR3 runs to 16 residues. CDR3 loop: CASSESGAESLYEQYV. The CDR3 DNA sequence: TGCGCCAGCAGTGAAAGTGGAGCGGAAAGCCTCTACGAGCAGTACGTC.

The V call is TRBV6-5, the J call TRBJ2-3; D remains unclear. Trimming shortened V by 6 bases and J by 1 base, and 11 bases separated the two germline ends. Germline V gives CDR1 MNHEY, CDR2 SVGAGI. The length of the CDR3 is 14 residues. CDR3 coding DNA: TGTGCCAGCAGCCCCTACTACCGCACAGATACGCAGTATTTT. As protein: CASSPYYRTDTQYF.

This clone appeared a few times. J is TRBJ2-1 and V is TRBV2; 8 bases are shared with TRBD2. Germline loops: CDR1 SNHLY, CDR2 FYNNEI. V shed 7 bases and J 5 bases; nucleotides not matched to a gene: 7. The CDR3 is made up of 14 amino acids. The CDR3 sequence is CASTQRERNNEQFF. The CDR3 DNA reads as TGTGCCAGCACCCAGCGGGAGCGGAACAATGAGCAGTTCTTC.

CDR3 DNA sequence: TGTGCCAGCAGTTTTACGACAGCCTCTGGAAACACCATATATTTT. Its protein is CASSFTTASGNTIYF. V and J are TRBV28 and TRBJ1-3; D is perhaps TRBD1 (5 bases). V dropped 3 bases and J dropped 0 bases, with 9 bases sitting between them. Germline V gene lookup returns CDR1 MDHEN and CDR2 SYDVKM. The CDR3 spans 15 residues.

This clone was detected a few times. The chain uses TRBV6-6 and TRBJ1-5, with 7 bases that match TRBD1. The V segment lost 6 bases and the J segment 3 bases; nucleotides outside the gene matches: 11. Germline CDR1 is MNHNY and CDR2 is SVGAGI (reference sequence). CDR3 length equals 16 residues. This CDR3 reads CASRDHRGNNNQPQHF. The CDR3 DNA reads TGTGCCAGCAGGGATCACAGGGGAAACAACAATCAGCCCCAGCATTTT.

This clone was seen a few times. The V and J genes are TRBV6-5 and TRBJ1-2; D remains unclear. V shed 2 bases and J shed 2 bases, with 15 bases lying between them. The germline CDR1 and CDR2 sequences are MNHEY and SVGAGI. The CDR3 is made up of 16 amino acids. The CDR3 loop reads CASSYRVAYSNYGYTF. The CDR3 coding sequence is TGTGCCAGCAGTTACCGGGTCGCCTATTCCAACTATGGCTACACCTTC.

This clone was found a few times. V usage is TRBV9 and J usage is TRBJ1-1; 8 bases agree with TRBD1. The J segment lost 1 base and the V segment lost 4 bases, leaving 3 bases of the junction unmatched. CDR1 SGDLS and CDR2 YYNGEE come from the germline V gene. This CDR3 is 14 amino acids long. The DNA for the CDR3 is TGTGCCAGCAGCCCCGGGACAGGGAACACTGAAGCTTTCTTT. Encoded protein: CASSPGTGNTEAFF.

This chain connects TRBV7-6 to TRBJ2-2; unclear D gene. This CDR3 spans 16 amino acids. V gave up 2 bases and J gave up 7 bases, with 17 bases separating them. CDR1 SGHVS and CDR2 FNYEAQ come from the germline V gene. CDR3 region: CASSLLSTPQSGELFF. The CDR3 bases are TGTGCCAGCAGCTTACTCTCGACTCCCCAAAGCGGGGAGCTGTTTTTT.

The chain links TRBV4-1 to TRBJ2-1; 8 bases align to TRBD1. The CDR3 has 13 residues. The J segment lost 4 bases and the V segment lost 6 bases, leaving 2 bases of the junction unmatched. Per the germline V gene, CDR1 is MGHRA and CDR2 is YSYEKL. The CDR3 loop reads CASRQGDYNEQFF. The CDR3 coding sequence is TGCGCCAGCAGACAGGGGGATTACAATGAGCAGTTCTTC.

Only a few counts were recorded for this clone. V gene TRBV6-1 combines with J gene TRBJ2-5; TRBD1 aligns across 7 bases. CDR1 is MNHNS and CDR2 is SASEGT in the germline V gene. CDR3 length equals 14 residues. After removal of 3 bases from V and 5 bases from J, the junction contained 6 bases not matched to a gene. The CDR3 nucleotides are TGTGCCAGCAGTGACCGACAGGGCACGGAGACCCAGTACTTC. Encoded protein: CASSDRQGTETQYF.

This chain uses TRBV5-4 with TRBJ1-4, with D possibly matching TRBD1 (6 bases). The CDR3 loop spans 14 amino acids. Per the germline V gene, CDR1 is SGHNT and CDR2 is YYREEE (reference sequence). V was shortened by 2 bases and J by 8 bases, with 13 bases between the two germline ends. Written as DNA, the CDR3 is TGTGCCAGCAGCTTAGGTGGACAGAGCGAAAAACTGTTTTTT. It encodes CASSLGGQSEKLFF.

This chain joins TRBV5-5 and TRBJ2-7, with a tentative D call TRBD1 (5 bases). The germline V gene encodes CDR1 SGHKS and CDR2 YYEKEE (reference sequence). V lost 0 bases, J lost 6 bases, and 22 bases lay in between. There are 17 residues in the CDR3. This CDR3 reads CASSLDTLIPARGEQYV. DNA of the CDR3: TGTGCCAGCAGCTTGGATACCCTAATACCAGCTAGGGGCGAGCAGTACGTC.

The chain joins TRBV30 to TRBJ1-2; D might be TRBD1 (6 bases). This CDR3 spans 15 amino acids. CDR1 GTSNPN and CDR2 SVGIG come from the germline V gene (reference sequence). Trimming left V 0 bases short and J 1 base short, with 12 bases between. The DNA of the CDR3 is TGTGCCTGGAGTGTACCTGGGGGCGGTAACTATGGCTACACCTTC. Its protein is CAWSVPGGGNYGYTF. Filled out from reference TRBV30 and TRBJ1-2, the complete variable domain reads SQTIHQWPATLVQPVGSPLSLECTVEGTSNPNLYWYRQAAGRGLQLLFYSVGIGQISSEVPQNLSASRPQDRQFILSSKKLLLSDSGFYLCAWSVPGGGNYGYTFGSGTRLTVV.

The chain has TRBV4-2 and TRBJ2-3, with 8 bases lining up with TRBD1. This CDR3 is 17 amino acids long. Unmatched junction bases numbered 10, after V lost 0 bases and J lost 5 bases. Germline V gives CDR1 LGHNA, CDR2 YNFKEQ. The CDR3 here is CASSQDPQGGFIDTQYF. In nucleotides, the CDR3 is TGTGCCAGCAGCCAAGACCCACAGGGGGGATTTATAGATACGCAGTATTTT.

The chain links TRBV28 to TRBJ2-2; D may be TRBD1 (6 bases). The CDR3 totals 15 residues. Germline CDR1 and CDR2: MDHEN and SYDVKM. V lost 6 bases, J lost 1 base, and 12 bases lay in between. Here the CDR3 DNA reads TGTGCCAGCAGAACCGGACAGAGGAACACCGGGGAGCTGTTTTTT. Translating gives CASRTGQRNTGELFF.

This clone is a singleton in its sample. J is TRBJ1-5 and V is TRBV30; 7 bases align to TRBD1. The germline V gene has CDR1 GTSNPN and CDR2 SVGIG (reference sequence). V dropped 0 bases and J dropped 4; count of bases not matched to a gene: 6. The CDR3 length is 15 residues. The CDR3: CAWSVQGLTNQPQHF. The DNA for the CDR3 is TGTGCCTGGAGTGTACAGGGGTTAACGAATCAGCCCCAGCATTTT.